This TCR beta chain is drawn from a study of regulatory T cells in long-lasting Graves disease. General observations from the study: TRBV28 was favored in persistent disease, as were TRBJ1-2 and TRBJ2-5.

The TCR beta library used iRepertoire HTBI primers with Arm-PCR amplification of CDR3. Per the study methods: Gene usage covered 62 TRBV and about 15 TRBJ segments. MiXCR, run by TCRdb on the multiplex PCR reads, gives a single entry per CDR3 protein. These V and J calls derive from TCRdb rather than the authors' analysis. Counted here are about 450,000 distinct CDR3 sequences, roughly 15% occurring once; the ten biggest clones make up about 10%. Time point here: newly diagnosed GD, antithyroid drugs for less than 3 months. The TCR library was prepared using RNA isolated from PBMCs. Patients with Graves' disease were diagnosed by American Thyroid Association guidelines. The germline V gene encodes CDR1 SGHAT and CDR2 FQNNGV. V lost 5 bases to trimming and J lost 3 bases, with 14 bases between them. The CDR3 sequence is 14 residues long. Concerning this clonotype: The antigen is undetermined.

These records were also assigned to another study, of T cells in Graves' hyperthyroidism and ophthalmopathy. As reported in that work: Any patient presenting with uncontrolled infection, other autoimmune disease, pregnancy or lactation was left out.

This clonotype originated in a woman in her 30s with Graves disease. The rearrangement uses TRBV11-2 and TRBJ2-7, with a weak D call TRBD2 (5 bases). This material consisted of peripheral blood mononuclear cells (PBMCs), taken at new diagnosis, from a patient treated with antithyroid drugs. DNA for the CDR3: TGTGCCAGCAGCCAAGGAGCGGTGTACTACGAGCAGTACTTC. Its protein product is CASSQGAVYYEQYF.